These T cell receptor beta chains were read from a single sample in a study of cytomegalovirus exposure and HLA in healthy donors. Data came from immunoSEQ multiplex PCR; TCRdb stores just in-frame clones and leaves some out. The table lists around 160,000 clones, 55% to 70% of them singletons, with about 2.5% in the top ten. The specimen sequenced was PBMCs. Receptor source: a woman aged 40 to 50 in good health and CMV-seropositive. Both conserved end residues are part of each CDR3. D genes are given only for firm matches.

V gene: TRBV7-2
J gene: TRBJ2-3
D gene: NA
CDR3 length: 13
CDR3 protein: CASSQEATDTQYF

V gene: TRBV7-2
J gene: TRBJ2-1
D gene: TRBD2
CDR3 length: 16
CDR3 protein: CASTIRGLAGVAEQFF

V gene: TRBV6-4
J gene: TRBJ1-1
D gene: NA
CDR3 length: 13
CDR3 protein: CASSRGGHTEAFF

V gene: TRBV5-1
J gene: TRBJ2-7
D gene: NA
CDR3 length: 13
CDR3 protein: CASHVGHSYEQYF

V gene: TRBV29-1
J gene: TRBJ1-2
D gene: NA
CDR3 length: 13
CDR3 protein: CSVHRGRDYGYPF

V gene: TRBV2
J gene: TRBJ2-3
D gene: TRBD1
CDR3 length: 14
CDR3 protein: CASSRTGTADTQYF

V gene: TRBV28
J gene: TRBJ2-7
D gene: NA
CDR3 length: 12
CDR3 protein: CASSLIEYEQYF

V gene: TRBV23-1
J gene: TRBJ1-2
D gene: NA
CDR3 length: 15
CDR3 protein: CASSQSSFGERDYTF

V gene: TRBV7-9
J gene: TRBJ2-7
D gene: NA
CDR3 length: 14
CDR3 protein: CASSLGGPPYEQYF

V gene: TRBV7-9
J gene: TRBJ1-1
D gene: NA
CDR3 length: 15
CDR3 protein: CASSLPQGRDTEAFF

V gene: TRBV2
J gene: TRBJ2-4
D gene: NA
CDR3 length: 13
CDR3 protein: CASSGQAENIQYF

V gene: TRBV4-3
J gene: TRBJ2-4
D gene: TRBD2
CDR3 length: 18
CDR3 protein: CASSQRAWTSGGDGIQYF

V gene: TRBV5-1
J gene: TRBJ2-7
D gene: TRBD1
CDR3 length: 15
CDR3 protein: CASSPLPGQDYEQYF

V gene: TRBV28
J gene: TRBJ1-3
D gene: NA
CDR3 length: 13
CDR3 protein: CAGRESAGNTIYF

V gene: TRBV2
J gene: TRBJ1-2
D gene: NA
CDR3 length: 13
CDR3 protein: CASSYSGRVGYTF

V gene: TRBV10-3
J gene: TRBJ2-5
D gene: NA
CDR3 length: 13
CDR3 protein: CAISIQGQETQYF

V gene: TRBV2
J gene: TRBJ2-7
D gene: TRBD2
CDR3 length: 15
CDR3 protein: CASSAAGGISGEQYF

V gene: TRBV6-6
J gene: TRBJ2-6
D gene: NA
CDR3 length: 15
CDR3 protein: CASRPQGPGANVLTF